These T cell receptor beta chains were read from a single sample in a study of blood T cell repertoires in COVID-19. Produced via immunoSEQ multiplex PCR; TCRdb's table is partial and in-frame only. There are about 440,000 clones in the sample; around 89% occur only once, and approximately 12% lies in the top ten. Sequenced input: peripheral blood. These receptors originate from a woman between 45 and 60 years old with COVID-19, enrolled during active disease. Both conserved end residues are part of each CDR3. The order of the fields is J gene, V gene, CDR3 length, D gene, clone size, CDR3 protein, CDR3 DNA. The D gene is left open where the match is weak. Clone size is stated in some rows and not others, as once, few, many or a class when expanded.

>TRBJ1-2|TRBV6-2/TRBV6-3|14|.|.
CASSLWGGPGGYTF
TGTGCCAGCAGCCTTTGGGGGGGCCCGGGTGGCTACACCTTC
>TRBJ1-3|TRBV7-9|14|.|.
CASSLGAIGNTIYF
TGTGCCAGCAGCTTAGGGGCCATCGGAAACACCATATATTTT
>TRBJ2-7|TRBV19|14|.|.
CASSYTFDTYEQYF
TGTGCCAGTAGTTATACATTCGATACCTACGAGCAGTACTTC
>TRBJ2-3|TRBV5-1|14|.|.
CASNPQGVPDTQYF
TGCGCCAGCAACCCACAGGGCGTTCCAGATACGCAGTATTTT
>TRBJ2-1|TRBV19|17|TRBD1|.
CASSIGTGGLPENEQFF
TGTGCCAGTAGTATTGGGACAGGGGGTTTACCGGAGAATGAGCAGTTCTTC
>TRBJ2-1|TRBV24-1|16|.|.
CATSDPGRPSYNEQFF
TGTGCCACCAGTGATCCCGGCAGGCCCTCCTACAATGAGCAGTTCTTC
>TRBJ1-1|TRBV5-1|17|TRBD1|.
CASSSSVGQARVKEAFF
TGCGCCAGCAGCTCCTCGGTCGGACAGGCTAGGGTTAAGGAAGCTTTCTTT
>TRBJ1-1|TRBV7-3|14|TRBD1|.
CASRQGATNTEAFF
TGTGCCAGCAGACAGGGGGCGACGAACACTGAAGCTTTCTTT
>TRBJ1-2|TRBV5-1|16|TRBD1|.
CASSLEVGGQAYGYTF
TGCGCCAGCAGCTTGGAAGTTGGTGGACAGGCCTATGGCTACACCTTC
>TRBJ2-1|TRBV6-1|16|TRBD2|.
CASSVYSGALANEQFF
TGTGCCAGCAGTGTATATAGCGGGGCATTAGCCAATGAGCAGTTCTTC
>TRBJ1-6|TRBV19|15|.|.
CASSIQGRNNSPLHF
TGTGCCAGTAGTATACAGGGTAGGAATAATTCACCCCTCCACTTT
>TRBJ2-7|TRBV5-1|12|.|.
CASSRGANEQYF
TGCGCCAGCAGCCGGGGGGCCAACGAGCAGTACTTC
>TRBJ2-7|TRBV7-9|8|.|few
CAASGGAF
TGTGCCGCATCCGGGGGAGCTTTC
>TRBJ2-7|TRBV5-6|13|.|.
CASSLVGAGEQYF
TGTGCCAGCAGCTTGGTTGGGGCAGGCGAGCAGTACTTC
>TRBJ2-3|TRBV28|20|TRBD1|.
CASTIPGQGDLLGGTDTQYF
TGTGCCAGCACTATTCCGGGACAGGGGGACCTTTTGGGTGGCACAGATACGCAGTATTTT
>TRBJ2-1|TRBV27|13|.|.
CASSYTGWGEQFF
TGTGCCAGCAGTTATACAGGTTGGGGTGAGCAGTTCTTC
>TRBJ2-3|TRBV2|16|.|.
CASSEGRAGRTDTQYF
TGTGCCAGCAGTGAAGGGAGAGCGGGCCGCACAGATACGCAGTATTTT
>TRBJ2-1|TRBV2|13|.|once
CASMEFGDNEQFF
TGTGCCAGCATGGAGTTCGGAGATAATGAGCAGTTCTTC
>TRBJ2-3|TRBV15|16|.|.
CATSRDLVGVLDTQYF
TGTGCCACCAGCAGAGATCTGGTAGGGGTTCTGGATACGCAGTATTTT
>TRBJ1-4|TRBV5-1|14|.|.
CASSLALGNEKLFF
TGCGCCAGCAGCTTGGCCCTCGGGAATGAAAAACTGTTTTTT
>TRBJ1-3|TRBV7-9|14|.|.
CASSLGYSGNTIYF
TGTGCCAGCAGCTTAGGTTACTCTGGAAACACCATATATTTT
>TRBJ1-1|TRBV11-1|14|.|.
CASSHRVLGTEAFF
TGTGCCAGCAGCCACAGGGTACTCGGCACTGAAGCTTTCTTT
>TRBJ1-5|TRBV2|16|TRBD1|.
CASSGTGAYHNQPQHF
TGTGCCAGCAGTGGAACAGGGGCGTATCACAATCAGCCCCAGCATTTT
>TRBJ2-4|TRBV5-1|14|TRBD1|.
CASSSQGTKNIQYF
TGCGCCAGCAGCTCACAGGGGACCAAAAACATTCAGTACTTC
>TRBJ2-7|TRBV5-6|16|TRBD1|.
CASSPVAAGGAYEQYF
TGTGCCAGCAGCCCCGTGGCGGCAGGGGGTGCCTACGAGCAGTACTTC
>TRBJ2-4|TRBV5-1|13|.|.
CASSLYSGDIQYF
TGCGCCAGCAGCTTGTATTCGGGTGACATTCAGTACTTC
>TRBJ1-1|TRBV5-1|14|.|few
CASSVDGWNTEAFF
TGCGCCAGCAGCGTGGACGGGTGGAACACTGAAGCTTTCTTT
>TRBJ1-2|TRBV9|16|TRBD1|.
CASSAGGQGLNYGYTF
TGTGCCAGCAGCGCCGGAGGACAGGGTCTGAACTATGGCTACACCTTC
>TRBJ2-3|TRBV28|15|TRBD2|.
CASSRGSGVVFTQYF
TGTGCCAGCAGCCGCGGTAGCGGGGTGGTGTTTACGCAGTATTTT
>TRBJ1-6|TRBV27|14|.|.
CASSSGQYDSPLHF
TGTGCCAGCAGTTCCGGACAGTACGATTCACCCCTCCACTTT
>TRBJ1-4|TRBV5-6|13|.|.
CASSLASSEKLFF
TGTGCCAGCAGCTTGGCGTCCTCCGAAAAACTGTTTTTT
>TRBJ2-3|TRBV2|14|TRBD1|.
CASSEEGARDTQYF
TGTGCCAGCAGTGAAGAGGGGGCGCGAGATACGCAGTATTTT
>TRBJ1-2|TRBV4-1|16|TRBD1|.
CASSQGLGQGNYGYTF
TGCGCCAGCAGCCAAGGGCTTGGACAGGGGAACTATGGCTACACCTTC
>TRBJ2-3|TRBV10-1|19|TRBD2|once
CASSESVSRGGLPTDTQYF
TGCGCCAGCAGTGAGTCAGTGTCTCGCGGGGGGTTGCCTACAGATACGCAGTATTTT
>TRBJ1-1|TRBV27|13|.|.
CASYRAGDTEAFF
TGTGCCAGCTATCGCGCCGGGGACACTGAAGCTTTCTTT
>TRBJ1-4|TRBV30|14|.|.
CAWSSGKEDEKLFF
TGTGCCTGGTCGAGTGGTAAGGAGGATGAAAAACTGTTTTTT
>TRBJ1-6|TRBV5-1|15|TRBD1|.
CASSLAGTGRGPLHF
TGCGCCAGCAGCTTGGCCGGGACAGGGCGAGGACCCCTCCACTTT